This T cell receptor beta chain derives from a study of T-cell reconstitution after alpha-beta-depleted transplantation in children listed by TCRdb under 2016. In the study overall: Using TCR repertoire profiling, the study quantitatively followed how T-cell immune reconstitution unfolded in children after TCRalphabeta/CD19-depleted allogeneic hematopoietic cell transplantation.

The treatment or condition label here, explained by the study, means: allogeneic hematopoietic cell transplantation with graft depleted of TCRalphabeta T cells and CD19 B cells. The transplant recipients were children given TCRalphabeta/CD19-depleted allogeneic hematopoietic cell grafts. Looking up the germline V gene yields CDR1 SGHDT and CDR2 YYEEEE. Germline trimming amounts to 0 bases on V and 0 bases on J, with 3 as the count of junction bases outside the gene matches. Measured from the cysteine to the phenylalanine, the CDR3 is 16 residues long. Only CDR3 DNA is held: 48 bases, read in frame from base 1. Overall results and qualifications from the work: The frequencies of hyperexpanded clones fell over the following months, and after one year, T-cell counts and TCRbeta diversity were mostly attributed to newly produced T cells. In some patients, high TCRbeta diversity at day 60 was attributed to recipient T cells and intrathymic progenitors that had survived conditioning. The apparently early recovery of alphabetaT-cell counts about two months after transplant reportedly depended on only several hundred rapidly expanded clones that came from non-depleted graft cells.

This clonotype was counted a few times. No antigen is known for it. Base qualities are not at hand, and no much larger clone is one base apart. Library preparation used PCR. Sequencing instrument: Illumina HiSeq 2500. TCR library preparation used molecular barcoding, with unique molecular identifiers applied to normalize quantification of the TCRbeta repertoire. TCRdb's own reprocessing of the public reads used fastp at Q25 and MiXCR and kept productive beta chains. Each CDR3 protein gets just one entry, which takes the most common genes and DNA from the rows behind it. Present in this sample are 200,000 or so distinct CDR3 sequences, roughly 9.1% of which were seen just once. The ten largest account for 35% to 45% of the sample.

The clonotype was recovered from a male patient aged 2 to 10 who had a stem cell transplant for acute myeloid leukemia, so the T cells may come from the graft donor. The chain was built from TRBV5-6 and TRBJ2-1, and 7 junctional nucleotides match TRBD1. The source material was PBMCs, mostly from graft donor cells, sampled 360 days after TCRalphabeta/CD19-depleted stem cell transplant. This receptor carries the CDR3 CASSLARDSSYNEQFF. The bases read TGTGCCAGCAGCTTGGCCCGGGACAGCTCCTACAATGAGCAGTTCTTC. The reference TRBV5-6 and TRBJ2-1 proteins fill in what lies around the CDR3, so the full variable domain reads DAGVTQSPTHLIKTRGQQVTLRCSPKSGHDTVSWYQQALGQGPQFIFQYYEEEERQRGNFPDRFSGHQFPNYSSELNVNALLLGDSALYLCASSLARDSSYNEQFFGPGTRLTVL.